This TCR beta chain was documented in a study of CD8 T cells in ankylosing spondylitis. Study-wide points: Apparently characteristic of ankylosing spondylitis blood was a TCR beta motif (eight highly homologous variants). Reported data indicate significant enrichment of disease-linked clones within matched ankylosing spondylitis synovial fluid. Earlier literature documents some of the motif variants in reactive arthritis synovial fluid and blood.

This clonotype was seen a few times. Its antigen is currently unknown. By quantitative 5'-RACE with molecular barcodes, the TCR beta libraries were made. MiXCR, applied by TCRdb to the 5' RACE reads, yields one record per CDR3 protein. The table has about 200,000 distinct CDR3 sequences, 7.3% seen once. V was cut by 3 bases and J by 1 base, with 6 bases left in between. The CDR3 sequence is 13 residues long. Germline loops: CDR1 SGHDN, CDR2 FVKESK. The sample taken for sequencing was blood, either unsorted or a sorted T cell fraction (not recorded which). J is TRBJ1-2 and V is TRBV14, with D hard to call. The TCR was taken from a male donor with ankylosing spondylitis. This CDR3 reads CASSQLVNYGYTF. CDR3 sequence (DNA): TGTGCCAGCAGCCAGTTGGTTAACTATGGCTACACCTTC.